This TCR beta chain was recovered during a study of CD8+ T cells in alopecia areata. Background on the study: Treated patients were given 5 to 10 mg oral tofacitinib twice daily.

About this clone: The antigen is not known.

Once RNA had been extracted, it was reverse transcribed into cDNA to act as the sequencing template. Here immunoSEQ multiplex PCR was the method, and the copy in TCRdb shows in-frame clones only, minus some. The sample includes some 51,000 clones, roughly 96% of them seen just once. Findings and caveats of the study: Greater clonality was observed in lesional scalp samples, especially alopecia totalis/universalis, versus normal scalp. Scalp sequencing captures resident alphabeta T cells of normal skin too.

Looked up from germline, CDR1 is SGHVS and CDR2 is FQNEAQ. The V end was cut by 1 base, the J end by 4 bases, with 13 bases between. CDR3 length: 15 amino acids. This specimen was CD8+ T cells sorted from blood, taken at week 0. J is TRBJ1-1 and V is TRBV7-8; D gene ambiguous. This TCR was sampled from a human donor with alopecia areata. CDR3 nucleotides: TGTGCCAGCAGCTTAGGACACCGGTTAGGCACTGAAGCTTTCTTT. It codes for CASSLGHRLGTEAFF.